The rows below give T cell receptor beta chains drawn from one sample of a study of T-cell reconstitution after alpha-beta-depleted transplantation in children. Each CDR3 protein gets one entry after TCRdb re-called the PCR reads with MiXCR. This table holds 450,000 to 600,000 distinct CDR3 sequences, about 11% found once. The sequenced sample was PBMCs, obtained before TCRalphabeta/CD19-depleted stem cell transplant. Every receptor here comes from a child aged 2 to 15 with inherited bone marrow failure, due to receive a stem cell transplant. CDR3s leave out the opening cysteine and the closing phenylalanine or tryptophan. The order of the fields is V gene, D gene, J gene, CDR3 protein. The D gene is left open where the match is weak.

V gene: TRBV10-3
D gene: .
J gene: TRBJ2-2
CDR3 protein: AISESRLGTGELF

V gene: TRBV19
D gene: TRBD2
J gene: TRBJ2-1
CDR3 protein: ASSPGGSSYNEQF

V gene: TRBV5-1
D gene: TRBD1
J gene: TRBJ2-7
CDR3 protein: ASSLEVTGVGEQY

V gene: TRBV5-1
D gene: TRBD1
J gene: TRBJ1-6
CDR3 protein: ASSLWTGGINSPLH

V gene: TRBV9
D gene: .
J gene: TRBJ2-7
CDR3 protein: ASSVDGGTPYEQY

V gene: TRBV20-1
D gene: TRBD1
J gene: TRBJ1-1
CDR3 protein: SASGQGGTEAF

V gene: TRBV2
D gene: .
J gene: TRBJ2-7
CDR3 protein: ASNWGSYEQY

V gene: TRBV9
D gene: TRBD1
J gene: TRBJ1-4
CDR3 protein: ASSLRDRGRTNEKLF

V gene: TRBV19
D gene: TRBD2
J gene: TRBJ2-1
CDR3 protein: ASSTGLAGGSNEQF

V gene: TRBV7-9
D gene: .
J gene: TRBJ2-7
CDR3 protein: ASSRKDRYSYEQY

V gene: TRBV24-1
D gene: TRBD1
J gene: TRBJ2-1
CDR3 protein: ATSETGTGSEQF

V gene: TRBV7-9
D gene: .
J gene: TRBJ2-7
CDR3 protein: ASSPPVRDYEQY

V gene: TRBV24-1
D gene: TRBD2
J gene: TRBJ2-6
CDR3 protein: ATSDPPRGGQVSGANVLT

V gene: TRBV10-1
D gene: .
J gene: TRBJ2-5
CDR3 protein: ASIPRGQGRETQY

V gene: TRBV27
D gene: TRBD2
J gene: TRBJ2-1
CDR3 protein: ASSPLGLAGGPSYNEQF

V gene: TRBV4-1
D gene: TRBD2
J gene: TRBJ2-3
CDR3 protein: ASSQDGREDTQY

V gene: TRBV7-9
D gene: .
J gene: TRBJ1-2
CDR3 protein: ASSGQGLLYGYT

V gene: TRBV28
D gene: .
J gene: TRBJ2-7
CDR3 protein: ASSSGLSHPYEQY

V gene: TRBV11-2
D gene: .
J gene: TRBJ2-1
CDR3 protein: ASSLEWDQNYNEQF

V gene: TRBV18
D gene: TRBD1
J gene: TRBJ1-1
CDR3 protein: ASSSDRGAEAF

V gene: TRBV24-1
D gene: .
J gene: TRBJ2-2
CDR3 protein: ATGSENTGELF

V gene: TRBV20-1
D gene: TRBD2
J gene: TRBJ2-1
CDR3 protein: SARDLAGGPAEQF

V gene: TRBV27
D gene: TRBD2
J gene: TRBJ2-3
CDR3 protein: ASGRSGSWTDTQY

V gene: TRBV5-1
D gene: .
J gene: TRBJ2-2
CDR3 protein: ASSLPPTGLNTGELF

V gene: TRBV29-1
D gene: .
J gene: TRBJ1-5
CDR3 protein: SVVLGPNQPQH

V gene: TRBV5-1
D gene: TRBD1
J gene: TRBJ2-5
CDR3 protein: ASSWGQVQETQY

V gene: TRBV7-2
D gene: .
J gene: TRBJ2-3
CDR3 protein: ASSSPLGTQY